The 19 T cell receptor beta chains below all came from one sample that was sequenced in a study of a mutant IDH1 vaccine in newly diagnosed glioma. Data came from immunoSEQ multiplex PCR; TCRdb stores just in-frame clones and leaves some out. The sample holds 45,000 or so clones, roughly 79% seen once. These TCRs are of unknown antigen specificity. Noted time point: week 35, safety follow-up. Doses of 300 ug of mutant IDH1 20-mer peptide were given with topical imiquimod. The sample was PBMCs, taken from a glioma patient whose treatment included an IDH1 peptide vaccine. Receptors originate from a woman in her thirties or forties with glioma. Some clones in this sample may be carry-over from other donors' samples.

Notes on this clone: Other DNA sequences of this sample code for an identical CDR3. The genes are TRBV5-1 and TRBJ1-1; D is unresolved. The CDR3 is made up of 13 amino acids. The germline gives CDR1 SGHRS, CDR2 YFSETQ. V was pared by 0 bases and J by 2 bases, with 5 bases between. The CDR3: CASSLGGNTEAFF. Here the CDR3 DNA reads TGCGCCAGCAGCTTGGGAGGAAACACTGAAGCTTTCTTT.

This chain connects TRBV6-5 to TRBJ1-2, with 8 bases matching TRBD1. V lost 0 bases and J lost 7; bases outside the gene matches: 10. This CDR3 is 16 amino acids long. Germline loops: CDR1 MNHEY, CDR2 SVGAGI. Here the CDR3 DNA reads TGTGCCAGCAGTTACTCAGTTCAGGGGGCGCGGAGTGGCTACACCTTC. It codes for CASSYSVQGARSGYTF.

This clone has more than one count but fewer than ten. The chain couples TRBV7-9 to TRBJ1-2, with a possible D match to TRBD1 (5 bases). This CDR3 is built from 14 residues. The ends were cut back, 4 bases at V and 4 bases at J, with 13 bases in the middle. From germline, CDR1 is SEHNR and CDR2 FQNEAQ (reference sequence). This chain's CDR3 is CASSSTYGAYGYTF. As DNA, the CDR3 is TGTGCCAGCAGCTCCACGTATGGGGCCTATGGCTACACCTTC.

This clone is labeled medium-sized. This chain links TRBV5-1 with TRBJ2-7; 9 bases agree with TRBD1. This CDR3 contains 15 residues. Germline loops: CDR1 SGHRS, CDR2 YFSETQ. V gave up 0 bases and J gave up 9 bases; unmatched junction bases: 10. The CDR3 coding sequence is TGCGCCAGCAGCTTGGGGACGGACAGGGGTGCGGTGCAGTACTTC. It translates to CASSLGTDRGAVQYF.

The rearrangement uses TRBV27 and TRBJ1-5; D call uncertain. CDR1 is MNHEY, CDR2 SMNVEV, per germline (reference sequence). The CDR3 extends over 13 amino acids. V lost 7 bases, J lost 5 bases, and 12 bases lay in between. Written as DNA, the CDR3 is TGTGCCAGCACCTGGAAGGGTCATCAGCCCCAGCATTTT. Translated, it gives CASTWKGHQPQHF.

The chain is built from TRBV6-5 and TRBJ1-1; weak D call: TRBD1 (6 bases). Trimming shortened V by 5 bases and J by 4 bases, and 8 bases separated the two germline ends. Germline values: CDR1 MNHEY, CDR2 SVGAGI. CDR3 length equals 12 residues. In DNA, the CDR3 is TGTGCCAGCAGTACAGGGATCACTGAAGCTTTCTTT. It codes for CASSTGITEAFF.

The genes are TRBV4-2 and TRBJ2-1; possibly TRBD2 for D (6 bases). V was trimmed by 1 base and J by 10 bases, leaving 17 bases between them. The CDR3 has 15 residues. The V gene's germline CDR1 is LGHNA and CDR2 YNFKEQ. This chain's CDR3 is CASSQVVGRLNEQFF. In DNA, the CDR3 is TGTGCCAGCAGCCAAGTTGTAGGGAGGTTGAACGAGCAGTTCTTC.

The genes are TRBV2 and TRBJ2-7; TRBD1 matches 7 bases. Germline V gene lookup returns CDR1 SNHLY and CDR2 FYNNEI. CDR3 length equals 12 residues. With 8 bases clipped from V and 1 base from J, the junction kept 2 bases outside the gene matches. CDR3 protein: CASRDRSYEQYF. The CDR3 nucleotides are TGTGCCAGCCGGGACAGATCCTACGAGCAGTACTTC.

The chain uses TRBV10-2 and TRBJ1-4; tentatively, D is TRBD1 (5 bases). Germline CDR1 and CDR2: WSHSY and SAAADI. CDR3 length: 13 amino acids. Between the trimmed V and J ends, which lost 6 bases and 3 bases, there was a span of 8 bases. This chain's CDR3 is CASSRASNEKLFF. Written as DNA, the CDR3 is TGCGCCAGCAGCAGGGCATCTAATGAAAAACTGTTTTTT.

CDR3 DNA: TGTGCCAGCAGCGGGGGACTCCACGAGCAGTACTTC. This codes for CASSGGLHEQYF. This chain connects TRBV7-9 to TRBJ2-7, with D possibly being TRBD2 (6 bases). CDR3 size: 12 residues. Deletions cut 5 bases from V and 5 bases from J, with 10 bases between. CDR1 SEHNR and CDR2 FQNEAQ come from the germline V gene (reference sequence).

The chain couples TRBV7-2 to TRBJ2-7; 10 nucleotides agree with TRBD1. The ends lost 6 bases at V and 3 bases at J; junction bases unmatched: 5. The CDR3 totals 14 residues. The germline gives CDR1 SGHTA, CDR2 FQGNSA. The CDR3 loop is CASRNDRGLYEQYF. CDR3 DNA: TGTGCCAGCAGGAACGACAGGGGGCTCTACGAGCAGTACTTC.

J is TRBJ2-7 and V is TRBV19; perhaps D is TRBD1 or TRBD2 (5 bases each). Per the germline V gene, CDR1 is LNHDA and CDR2 is SQIVND (reference sequence). Trimming cost V 7 bases and J 3 bases, with 19 bases left between them. This CDR3 contains 15 residues. The CDR3 DNA is TGTGCCAGTACCAACCTCGGGGCCGGGATCTACGAGCAGTACTTC. Translation gives CASTNLGAGIYEQYF.

By share of the sample, this clone is medium-sized. This chain uses TRBV9 with TRBJ2-3; TRBD2 might be the D (6 bases). Germline V gives CDR1 SGDLS, CDR2 YYNGEE. This CDR3 region has 15 residues. Trimming stripped 0 bases from V and 1 base from J, with 9 bases between. CDR3 amino acids: CASSVAGARTDTQYF. As DNA, the CDR3 is TGTGCCAGCAGCGTAGCGGGAGCCCGCACAGATACGCAGTATTTT.

V gene TRBV4-1 combines with J gene TRBJ2-5; TRBD2 aligns across 13 bases. V lost 3 bases, J lost 7 bases, and 11 bases stayed unmatched. Germline CDR1 and CDR2: MGHRA and YSYEKL. CDR3 size: 17 residues. CDR3 DNA sequence: TGCGCCAGCAGCCAGGCCTCCGGGACTAGCGGGAAAGGGACCCAGTACTTC. Translating it yields CASSQASGTSGKGTQYF.

The gene calls are TRBV6-6 and TRBJ2-3; maybe TRBD1 (6 bases). This CDR3 is 16 amino acids long. Germline V gene lookup returns CDR1 MNHNY and CDR2 SVGAGI (reference sequence). Trimming took 5 bases from V and 5 from J, leaving 20 bases between them. CDR3: CASSQTSGRGGDTQYF. DNA of the CDR3: TGTGCCAGCAGTCAGACCTCCGGGCGAGGGGGAGATACGCAGTATTTT.

The chain joins TRBV4-1 to TRBJ2-1, with D possibly being TRBD2 (5 bases). Germline loops: CDR1 MGHRA, CDR2 YSYEKL. This CDR3 is 17 amino acids long. Trimming shortened V by 3 bases and J by 9 bases, and 24 bases separated the two germline ends. The CDR3 region has the DNA TGCGCCAGCAGCCACCTCCTCCTTACTAGTAGGATTGGTGAGCAGTTCTTC. Translated, it gives CASSHLLLTSRIGEQFF.

The chain carries TRBV7-2 and TRBJ1-1, with a possible D match to TRBD1 (6 bases). The CDR3 has 13 residues. The V gene's germline CDR1 is SGHTA and CDR2 FQGNSA. V dropped 5 bases and J dropped 7 bases, with 14 bases sitting between them. CDR3 in DNA: TGTGCCAGCAGCCCCCAGGGGCGATTTGAAGCTTTCTTT. Its translation: CASSPQGRFEAFF.

The chain employs TRBV5-4 and TRBJ1-3; tentative D call: TRBD1 (6 bases). Trimming took off 0 bases at V and 2 bases at J, with 9 bases between the two ends. The CDR3 covers 15 residues. Germline CDR1 and CDR2: SGHNT and YYREEE (reference sequence). CDR3 bases: TGTGCCAGCAGCTTGGCCGGGACACCTGGAAACACCATATATTTT. Its translation is CASSLAGTPGNTIYF.

V and J are TRBV7-2 and TRBJ2-6; D assignment may be TRBD1 or TRBD2 (5 bases each). Germline assignment: CDR1 SGHTA and CDR2 FQGNSA. Between the trimmed V and J ends, which lost 5 bases and 0 bases, there was a span of 17 bases. The CDR3 is made up of 18 amino acids. This CDR3 is CASSDGGRGFSGANVLTF. The CDR3 DNA follows: TGTGCCAGCAGCGATGGGGGACGGGGTTTCTCTGGGGCCAACGTCCTGACTTTC.